One sample yielded the 4 T cell receptor beta chains listed below, sequenced in a study of regulatory T cells in long-lasting Graves disease. Construction of the TCR beta libraries employed iRepertoire HTBI primers in conjunction with Arm-PCR of CDR3 regions. Each CDR3 protein is one row after TCRdb ran MiXCR on the multiplex PCR reads. The data hold some 370,000 distinct CDR3 sequences, with roughly 25% observed a single time. Time point here: persistent/refractory GD, antithyroid drugs over 5 years with positive TRAb. TCR sequences were obtained from RNA taken from PBMCs. Sequenced here: peripheral blood mononuclear cells (PBMCs), sampled when the disease was refractory, from a patient treated with antithyroid drugs. All receptors derive from a woman in her forties with Graves disease.

The sample holds many counts of this clonotype. In nucleotides, the CDR3 is TGTGCCAGCGGGCCACGCGGGGGGGCGTCTAATGAAAAACTGTTTTTT. Amino acid sequence: CASGPRGGASNEKLFF. V usage is TRBV6-1 and J usage is TRBJ1-4; possibly TRBD1 for D (6 bases). Germline CDR1 and CDR2: MNHNS and SASEGT. Trimming cost V 8 bases and J 3 bases, with 19 bases left between them. The CDR3 runs 16 residues.

This clonotype was counted at least ten times. The V call is TRBV28, the J call TRBJ2-3; 10 bases are a match to TRBD2. Trimming removed 0 bases from V and 4 bases from J; junction bases left unmatched: 7. CDR3 length: 17 amino acids. The V gene's germline CDR1 is MDHEN and CDR2 SYDVKM. The CDR3 nucleotides read TGTGCCAGCAGTTTATGGGCTAGCGGGAGAGGGGCAGATACGCAGTATTTT. It is translated as CASSLWASGRGADTQYF.

The chain has TRBV20-1 and TRBJ2-7; D is unclear. The CDR3 loop spans 13 amino acids. V was pared by 6 bases and J by 4 bases, with 16 bases between. Germline V gene lookup returns CDR1 DFQATT and CDR2 SNEGSKA (reference sequence). CDR3 residues: CSAPRDNEYEQYF. DNA for the CDR3: TGCAGTGCCCCGAGAGACAACGAGTACGAGCAGTACTTC.

This clonotype was found a few times. The CDR3 reads CASSLGEGPYNEQFF. The CDR3 DNA follows: TGTGCCAGCAGCTTAGGGGAGGGCCCTTACAATGAGCAGTTCTTC. The chain combines TRBV7-6 with TRBJ2-1; 7 bases align to TRBD2. After removal of 1 base from V and 4 bases from J, the junction contained 4 bases not matched to a gene. The CDR3 loop spans 15 amino acids. In germline, CDR1 is SGHVS, CDR2 FNYEAQ.